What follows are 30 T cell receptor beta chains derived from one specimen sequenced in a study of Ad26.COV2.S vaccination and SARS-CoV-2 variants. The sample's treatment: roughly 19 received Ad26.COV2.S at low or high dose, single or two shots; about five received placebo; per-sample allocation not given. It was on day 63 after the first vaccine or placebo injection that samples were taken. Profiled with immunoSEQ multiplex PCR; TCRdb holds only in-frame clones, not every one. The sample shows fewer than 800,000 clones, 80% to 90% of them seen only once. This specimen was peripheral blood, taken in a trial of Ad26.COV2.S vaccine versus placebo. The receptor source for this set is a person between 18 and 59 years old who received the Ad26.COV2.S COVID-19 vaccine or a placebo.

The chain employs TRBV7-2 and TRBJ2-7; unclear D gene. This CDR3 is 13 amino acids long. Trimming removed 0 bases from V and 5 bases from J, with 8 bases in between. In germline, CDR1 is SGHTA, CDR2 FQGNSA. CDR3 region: CASSLAPRNEQYF. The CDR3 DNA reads TGTGCCAGCAGCTTAGCGCCCCGAAACGAGCAGTACTTC.

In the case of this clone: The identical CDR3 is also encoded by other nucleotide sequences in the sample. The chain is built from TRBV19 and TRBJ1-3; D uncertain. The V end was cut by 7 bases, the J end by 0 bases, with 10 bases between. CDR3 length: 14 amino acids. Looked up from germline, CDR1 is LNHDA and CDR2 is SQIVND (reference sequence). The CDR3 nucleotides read TGTGCCAGTACCGACGGGAGCTCTGGAAACACCATATATTTT. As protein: CASTDGSSGNTIYF.

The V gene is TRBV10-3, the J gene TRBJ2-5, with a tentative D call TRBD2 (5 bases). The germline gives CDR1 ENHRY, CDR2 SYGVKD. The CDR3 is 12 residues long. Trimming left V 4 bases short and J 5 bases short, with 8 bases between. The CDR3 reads CAISVSGETQYF. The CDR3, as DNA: TGTGCCATCAGTGTCTCGGGGGAGACCCAGTACTTC.

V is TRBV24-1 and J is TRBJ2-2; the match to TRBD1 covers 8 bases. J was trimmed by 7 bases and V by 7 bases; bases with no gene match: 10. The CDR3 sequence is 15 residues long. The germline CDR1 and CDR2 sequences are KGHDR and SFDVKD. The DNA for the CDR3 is TGTGCCACCAGCCCTGGGCAGGGGGCTATCGGGGAGCTGTTTTTT. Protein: CATSPGQGAIGELFF.

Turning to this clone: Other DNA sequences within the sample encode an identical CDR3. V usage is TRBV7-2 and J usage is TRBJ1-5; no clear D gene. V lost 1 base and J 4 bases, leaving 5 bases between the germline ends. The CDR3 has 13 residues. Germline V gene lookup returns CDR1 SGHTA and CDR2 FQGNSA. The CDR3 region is CASSLDGNQPQHF. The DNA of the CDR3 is TGTGCCAGCAGCTTAGACGGGAATCAGCCCCAGCATTTT.

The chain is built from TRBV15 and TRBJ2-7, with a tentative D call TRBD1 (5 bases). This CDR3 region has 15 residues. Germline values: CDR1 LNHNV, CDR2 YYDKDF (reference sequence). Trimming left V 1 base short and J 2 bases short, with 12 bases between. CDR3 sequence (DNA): TGTGCCACCAGCAGAGGGGTTGGGGCTCCCTACGAGCAGTACTTC. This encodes CATSRGVGAPYEQYF.

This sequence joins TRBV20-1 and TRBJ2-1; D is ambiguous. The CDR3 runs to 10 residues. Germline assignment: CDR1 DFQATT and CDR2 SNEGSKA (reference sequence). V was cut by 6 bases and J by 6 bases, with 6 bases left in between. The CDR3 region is CSAGPNEQFF. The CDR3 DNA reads TGCAGTGCGGGCCCCAATGAGCAGTTCTTC.

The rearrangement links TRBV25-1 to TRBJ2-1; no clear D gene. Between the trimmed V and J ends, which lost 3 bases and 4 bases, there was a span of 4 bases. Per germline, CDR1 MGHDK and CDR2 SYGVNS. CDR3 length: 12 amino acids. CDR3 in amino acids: CASSDRYNEQFF. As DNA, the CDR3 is TGTGCCAGCAGTGATCGATACAATGAGCAGTTCTTC.

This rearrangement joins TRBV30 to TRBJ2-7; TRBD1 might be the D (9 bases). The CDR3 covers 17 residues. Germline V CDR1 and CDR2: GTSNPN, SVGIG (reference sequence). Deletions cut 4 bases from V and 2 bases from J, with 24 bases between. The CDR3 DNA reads TGTGCCTGGACTGGACAGGGGAAGAAGGGACTAGCCTACGAGCAGTACTTC. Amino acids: CAWTGQGKKGLAYEQYF.

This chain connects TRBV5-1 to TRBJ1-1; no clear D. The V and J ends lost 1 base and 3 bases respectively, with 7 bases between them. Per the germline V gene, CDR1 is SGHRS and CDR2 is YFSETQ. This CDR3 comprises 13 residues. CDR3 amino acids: CASSLQVYTEAFF. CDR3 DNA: TGCGCCAGCAGCTTGCAGGTTTACACTGAAGCTTTCTTT.

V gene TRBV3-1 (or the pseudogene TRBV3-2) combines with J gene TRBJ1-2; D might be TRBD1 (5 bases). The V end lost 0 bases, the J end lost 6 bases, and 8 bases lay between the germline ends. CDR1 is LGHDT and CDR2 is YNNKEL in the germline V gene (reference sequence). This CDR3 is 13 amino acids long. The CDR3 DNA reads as TGTGCCAGCAGCCAAGAGGGACCGCATGGCTACACCTTC. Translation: CASSQEGPHGYTF.

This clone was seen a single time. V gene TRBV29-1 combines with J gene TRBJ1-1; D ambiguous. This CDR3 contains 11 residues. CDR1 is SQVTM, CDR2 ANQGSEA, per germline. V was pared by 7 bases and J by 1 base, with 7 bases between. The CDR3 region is CSAPGNTEAFF. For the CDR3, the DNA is TGCAGCGCCCCAGGGAACACTGAAGCTTTCTTT.

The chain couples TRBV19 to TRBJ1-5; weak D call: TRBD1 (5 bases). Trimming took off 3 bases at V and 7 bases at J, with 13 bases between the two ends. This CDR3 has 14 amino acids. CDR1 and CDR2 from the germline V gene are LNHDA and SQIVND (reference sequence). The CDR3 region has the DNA TGTGCCAGTAGTATCGACACAGGAGGGCAGCCCCAGCATTTT. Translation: CASSIDTGGQPQHF.

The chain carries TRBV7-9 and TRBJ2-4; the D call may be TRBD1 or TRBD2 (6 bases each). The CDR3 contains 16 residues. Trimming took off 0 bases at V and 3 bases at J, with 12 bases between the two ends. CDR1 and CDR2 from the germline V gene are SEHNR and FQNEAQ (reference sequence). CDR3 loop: CASSLANREDKNIQYF. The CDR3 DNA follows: TGTGCCAGCAGCTTAGCAAACAGGGAGGACAAAAACATTCAGTACTTC. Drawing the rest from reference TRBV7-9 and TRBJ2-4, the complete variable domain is DTGVSQNPRHKITKRGQNVTFRCDPISEHNRLYWYRQTLGQGPEFLTYFQNEAQLEKSRLLSDRFSAERPKGSFSTLEIQRTEQGDSAMYLCASSLANREDKNIQYFGAGTRLSVL.

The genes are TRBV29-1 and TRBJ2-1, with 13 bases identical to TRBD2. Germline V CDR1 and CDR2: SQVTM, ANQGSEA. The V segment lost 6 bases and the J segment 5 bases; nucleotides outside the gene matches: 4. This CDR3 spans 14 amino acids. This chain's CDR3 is CSVGGLAGDNEQFF. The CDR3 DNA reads TGCAGCGTGGGAGGACTAGCGGGAGACAATGAGCAGTTCTTC.

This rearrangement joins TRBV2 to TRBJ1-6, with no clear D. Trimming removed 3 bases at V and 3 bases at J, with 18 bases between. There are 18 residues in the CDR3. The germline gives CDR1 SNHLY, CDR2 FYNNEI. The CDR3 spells CASSDGPRSDDYNSPLHF. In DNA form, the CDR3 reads TGTGCCAGCAGTGACGGCCCTCGGTCCGACGACTATAATTCACCCCTCCACTTT.

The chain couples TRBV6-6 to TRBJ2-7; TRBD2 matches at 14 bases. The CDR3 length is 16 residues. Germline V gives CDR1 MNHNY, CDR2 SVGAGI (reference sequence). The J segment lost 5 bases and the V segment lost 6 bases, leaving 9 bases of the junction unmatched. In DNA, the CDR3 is TGTGCCAGCAGACCCGGACTAGCGGGAGGTTCCCACGAGCAGTACTTC. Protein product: CASRPGLAGGSHEQYF.

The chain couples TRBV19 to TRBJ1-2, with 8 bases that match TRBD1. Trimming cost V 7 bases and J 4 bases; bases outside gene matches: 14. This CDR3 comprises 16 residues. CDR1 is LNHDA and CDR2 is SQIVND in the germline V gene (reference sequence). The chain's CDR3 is CASIGTGPSGFYGYTF. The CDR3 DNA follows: TGTGCCAGTATCGGGACAGGCCCAAGCGGATTCTATGGCTACACCTTC.

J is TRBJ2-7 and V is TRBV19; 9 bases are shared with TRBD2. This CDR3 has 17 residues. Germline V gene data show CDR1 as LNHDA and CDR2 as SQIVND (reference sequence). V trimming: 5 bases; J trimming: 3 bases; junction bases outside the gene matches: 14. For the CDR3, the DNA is TGTGCCAGTAGTTTAACCCTTTCAGCGGGAGGCGTCTACGAGCAGTACTTC. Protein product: CASSLTLSAGGVYEQYF. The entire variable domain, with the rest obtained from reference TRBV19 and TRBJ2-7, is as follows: DGGITQSPKYLFRKEGQNVTLSCEQNLNHDAMYWYRQDPGQGLRLIYYSQIVNDFQKGDIAEGYSVSREKKESFPLTVTSAQKNPTAFYLCASSLTLSAGGVYEQYFGPGTRLTVT.

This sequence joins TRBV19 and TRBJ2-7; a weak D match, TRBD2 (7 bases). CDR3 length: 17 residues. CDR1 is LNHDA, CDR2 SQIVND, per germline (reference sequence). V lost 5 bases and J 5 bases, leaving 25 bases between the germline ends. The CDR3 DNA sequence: TGTGCCAGTAGTCGGGGGGCGGGACGACTGGCGCACCACGAGCAGTACTTC. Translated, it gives CASSRGAGRLAHHEQYF.

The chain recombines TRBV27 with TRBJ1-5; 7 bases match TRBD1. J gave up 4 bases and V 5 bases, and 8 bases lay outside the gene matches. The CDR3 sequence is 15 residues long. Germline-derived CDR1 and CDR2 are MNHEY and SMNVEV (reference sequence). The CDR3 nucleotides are TGTGCCAGCAGTCTGGGGGACAGTGCTAATCAGCCCCAGCATTTT. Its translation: CASSLGDSANQPQHF.

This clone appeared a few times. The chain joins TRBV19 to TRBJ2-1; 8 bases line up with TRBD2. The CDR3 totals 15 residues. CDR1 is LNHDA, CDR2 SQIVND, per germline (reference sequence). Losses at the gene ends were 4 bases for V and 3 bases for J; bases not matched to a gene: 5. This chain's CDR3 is CASSTAGTSYNEQFF. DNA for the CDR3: TGTGCCAGTAGTACTGCCGGGACTAGCTACAATGAGCAGTTCTTC.

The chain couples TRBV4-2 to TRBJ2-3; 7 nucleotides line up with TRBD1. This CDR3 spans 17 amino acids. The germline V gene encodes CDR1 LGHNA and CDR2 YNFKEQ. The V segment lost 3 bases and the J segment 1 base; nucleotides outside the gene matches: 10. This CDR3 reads CASSQILRGTGTDTQYF. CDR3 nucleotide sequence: TGTGCCAGCAGCCAGATACTCAGGGGGACAGGCACAGATACGCAGTATTTT.

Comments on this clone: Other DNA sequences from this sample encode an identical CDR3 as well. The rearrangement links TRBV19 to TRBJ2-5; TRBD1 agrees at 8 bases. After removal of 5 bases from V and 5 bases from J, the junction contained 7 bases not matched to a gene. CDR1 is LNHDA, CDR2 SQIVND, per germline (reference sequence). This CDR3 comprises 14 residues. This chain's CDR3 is CASSAGGAGETQYF. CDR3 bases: TGTGCCAGTAGTGCAGGGGGCGCGGGGGAGACCCAGTACTTC. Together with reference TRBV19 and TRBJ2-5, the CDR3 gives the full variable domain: DGGITQSPKYLFRKEGQNVTLSCEQNLNHDAMYWYRQDPGQGLRLIYYSQIVNDFQKGDIAEGYSVSREKKESFPLTVTSAQKNPTAFYLCASSAGGAGETQYFGPGTRLLVL.

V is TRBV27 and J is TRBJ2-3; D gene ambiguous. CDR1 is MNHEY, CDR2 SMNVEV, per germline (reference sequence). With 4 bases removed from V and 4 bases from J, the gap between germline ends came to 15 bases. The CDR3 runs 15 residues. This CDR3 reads CASSSTWVVADTQYF. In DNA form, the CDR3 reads TGTGCCAGCAGTTCGACCTGGGTGGTGGCAGATACGCAGTATTTT.

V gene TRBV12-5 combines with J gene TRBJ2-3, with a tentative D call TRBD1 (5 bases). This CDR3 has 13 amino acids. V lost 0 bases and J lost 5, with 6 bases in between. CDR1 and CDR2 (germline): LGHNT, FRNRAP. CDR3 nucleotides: TGTGCTAGTGGTTTGGTAGGGGTAGATACGCAGTATTTT. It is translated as CASGLVGVDTQYF.

The CDR3, as DNA: TGTGCCAGCAGCCCCTCTCACCTTGATCAGCCCCAGCATTTT. This translates into CASSPSHLDQPQHF. The chain is built from TRBV3-1 (or the pseudogene TRBV3-2) and TRBJ1-5; D is ambiguous. The ends were cut back, 4 bases at V and 5 bases at J, with 12 bases in the middle. Germline values: CDR1 LGHDT, CDR2 YNNKEL (reference sequence). The CDR3 is 14 amino acids.

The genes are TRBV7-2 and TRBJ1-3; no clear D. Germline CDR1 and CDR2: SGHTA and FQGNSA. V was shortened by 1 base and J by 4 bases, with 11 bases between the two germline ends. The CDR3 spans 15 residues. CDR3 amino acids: CASSLEAGNGNTIYF. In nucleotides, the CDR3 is TGTGCCAGCAGCTTAGAGGCTGGGAACGGAAACACCATATATTTT.

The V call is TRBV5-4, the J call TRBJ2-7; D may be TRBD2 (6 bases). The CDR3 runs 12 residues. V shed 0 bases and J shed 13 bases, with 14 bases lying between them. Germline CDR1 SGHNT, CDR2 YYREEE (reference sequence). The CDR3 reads CASSLEGGEFYF. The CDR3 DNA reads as TGTGCCAGCAGCTTGGAGGGCGGGGAGTTTTACTTC.

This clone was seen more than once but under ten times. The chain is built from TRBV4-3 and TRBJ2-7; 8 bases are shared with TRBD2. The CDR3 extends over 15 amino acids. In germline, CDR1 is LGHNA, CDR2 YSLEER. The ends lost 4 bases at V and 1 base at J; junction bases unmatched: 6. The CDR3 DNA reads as TGCGCCAGCAGCCGAGATAGCGGGGTGTCCTACGAGCAGTACTTC. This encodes CASSRDSGVSYEQYF.